These 30 T cell receptor beta chains originate from one sample sequenced in a study of T cell responses to AZD1222 COVID-19 vaccine. Sequencing was performed with immunoSEQ multiplex PCR; in TCRdb, only in-frame clones are kept and a portion is missing. The sample has 120,000 or so clones; 75% to 85% are singletons. The sample here was peripheral blood, taken 28 days after the second AZD1222 dose. These receptors were collected from an adult who received the AZD1222 COVID-19 vaccine.

This chain uses TRBV3-1 (or the pseudogene TRBV3-2) with TRBJ2-3; possibly TRBD2 for D (5 bases). The CDR3 has 15 residues. Germline values: CDR1 LGHDT, CDR2 YNNKEL (reference sequence). V was shortened by 0 bases and J by 2 bases, with 9 bases between the two germline ends. Here the CDR3 reads CASSQEADYTDTQYF. CDR3 coding DNA: TGTGCCAGCAGCCAAGAGGCAGACTACACAGATACGCAGTATTTT.

This chain connects TRBV6-5 to TRBJ2-7, with D maybe TRBD1 (6 bases). Germline V gives CDR1 MNHEY, CDR2 SVGAGI. Trimming shortened V by 7 bases and J by 2 bases, and 12 bases separated the two germline ends. The CDR3 runs 13 residues. The CDR3 loop reads CASTQGNTYEQYF. The CDR3 bases are TGTGCCAGCACTCAGGGGAATACCTACGAGCAGTACTTC.

DNA for the CDR3: TGTGCCAGCAGCTTAGGGGGGTACCTTAGCAATCAGCCCCAGCATTTT. It yields the protein CASSLGGYLSNQPQHF. The chain couples TRBV7-2 to TRBJ1-5, with D possibly TRBD1 on 5 matching bases. The germline V gene encodes CDR1 SGHTA and CDR2 FQGNSA. V was shortened by 1 base and J by 0 bases, with 10 bases between the two germline ends. This CDR3 contains 16 residues. Using reference TRBV7-2 and TRBJ1-5 for the parts outside the CDR3, the full variable domain is GAGVSQSPSNKVTEKGKDVELRCDPISGHTALYWYRQSLGQGLEFLIYFQGNSAPDKSGLPSDRFSAERTGGSVSTLTIQRTQQEDSAVYLCASSLGGYLSNQPQHFGDGTRLSIL.

The rearrangement links TRBV27 to TRBJ1-1; tentative D call: TRBD1 (5 bases). From germline, CDR1 is MNHEY and CDR2 SMNVEV (reference sequence). The V gene lost 6 bases and the J gene lost 3 bases, with 11 bases spanning the gap. This CDR3 comprises 13 residues. The CDR3 protein is CASRGGLHTEAFF. The CDR3, as DNA: TGTGCCAGCAGGGGGGGGTTGCACACTGAAGCTTTCTTT.

This chain connects TRBV4-1 to TRBJ1-5, with D maybe TRBD1 (5 bases). Per the germline V gene, CDR1 is MGHRA and CDR2 is YSYEKL. The CDR3 has 20 residues. Trimming shortened V by 0 bases and J by 0 bases, and 21 bases separated the two germline ends. The CDR3 sequence: CASSQDISALGGTSNQPQHF. Written as DNA, the CDR3 is TGCGCCAGCAGCCAAGATATTTCAGCCTTGGGGGGGACTAGCAATCAGCCCCAGCATTTT.

The chain is built from TRBV28 and TRBJ1-2; perhaps TRBD1 as D (5 bases). Germline V gene lookup returns CDR1 MDHEN and CDR2 SYDVKM. V was pared by 6 bases and J by 8 bases, with 19 bases between. The CDR3 loop spans 14 amino acids. Written as DNA, the CDR3 is TGTGCCAGCAGCCTCGCCGGGACTCCTCGAGGCTACACCTTC. Translation gives CASSLAGTPRGYTF.

The chain uses TRBV5-1 and TRBJ2-2; 9 bases are shared with TRBD1. V lost 4 bases, J lost 3 bases, and 19 bases stayed unmatched. The length of the CDR3 is 20 residues. Germline CDR1 is SGHRS and CDR2 is YFSETQ. The CDR3 spells CASSPAGGSGQGPYTGELFF. Written as DNA, the CDR3 is TGCGCCAGCAGCCCGGCGGGCGGCTCGGGACAGGGTCCCTACACCGGGGAGCTGTTTTTT.

CDR3 bases: TGTGCCAGCAGCTGGGGACAGGGTGATGAAAAACTGTTTTTT. Its protein is CASSWGQGDEKLFF. The chain has TRBV11-2 and TRBJ1-4, with 9 bases matching TRBD1. Germline V gene lookup returns CDR1 SGHAT and CDR2 FQNNGV. There are 14 residues in the CDR3. The V segment lost 4 bases and the J segment 6 bases; nucleotides outside the gene matches: 3.

This clone occurred a few times. The chain carries TRBV7-6 and TRBJ2-1; D not resolved. CDR1 SGHVS and CDR2 FNYEAQ come from the germline V gene. V was trimmed by 1 base and J by 2 bases, leaving 9 bases between them. The CDR3 extends over 15 amino acids. CDR3 sequence (DNA): TGTGCCAGCAGCTTAGACCTGTCGACCTACAATGAGCAGTTCTTC. Amino acids: CASSLDLSTYNEQFF.

This clone was found a few times. The V gene is TRBV5-1, the J gene TRBJ1-4; the D is unclear. V gave up 3 bases and J gave up 4 bases, with 13 bases separating them. The germline V gene has CDR1 SGHRS and CDR2 YFSETQ. The CDR3 runs 15 residues. The CDR3 reads CASSSMTDLNEKLFF. The DNA for the CDR3 is TGCGCCAGCAGCTCCATGACGGATCTTAATGAAAAACTGTTTTTT.

The J gene is TRBJ1-6, the V gene TRBV15; D is unclear. V was cut by 0 bases and J by 8 bases, with 5 bases left in between. The CDR3 runs 13 residues. CDR1 is LNHNV and CDR2 is YYDKDF in the germline V gene (reference sequence). CDR3 in DNA: TGTGCCACCAGCAGAGATTTATATTCACCCCTCCACTTT. Its translation: CATSRDLYSPLHF.

The V and J genes are TRBV6-5 and TRBJ1-3; D is uncertain. Germline CDR1 is MNHEY and CDR2 is SVGAGI. V lost 6 bases and J 4 bases, leaving 13 bases between the germline ends. The CDR3 loop spans 14 amino acids. CDR3: CASSRLARGNTIYF. The CDR3 DNA is TGTGCCAGCAGCCGATTGGCACGCGGAAACACCATATATTTT.

The chain has TRBV9 and TRBJ2-7, with a possible D match to TRBD2 (7 bases). The CDR3 length is 16 residues. Germline CDR1 is SGDLS and CDR2 is YYNGEE. The germline V and J ends were trimmed by 3 bases and 0 bases, with 16 bases remaining between them. The CDR3 reads CASSAGGSGASYEQYF. The CDR3 DNA sequence: TGTGCCAGCAGCGCGGGGGGCAGCGGGGCCTCCTACGAGCAGTACTTC.

The rearrangement links TRBV6-4 to TRBJ2-3; 9 bases line up with TRBD2. Germline V gives CDR1 MRHNA, CDR2 SNTAGT. The CDR3 totals 14 residues. Trimming removed 2 bases from V and 4 bases from J; junction bases left unmatched: 1. The CDR3 reads CASSDGGGADTQYF. The CDR3 nucleotides read TGTGCCAGCAGTGACGGCGGGGGGGCAGATACGCAGTATTTT.

The chain is built from TRBV6-2 or TRBV6-3 and TRBJ2-7; 8 bases map to TRBD2. The CDR3 contains 15 residues. With V trimmed by 2 bases and J by 0 bases, 3 bases remained unmatched. The germline CDR1 and CDR2 sequences are MNHEY and SVGEGT. The CDR3 spells CASSYAGGSSYEQYF. In DNA, the CDR3 is TGTGCCAGCAGTTACGCGGGGGGAAGCTCCTACGAGCAGTACTTC.

This chain joins TRBV5-1 and TRBJ2-7; 13 nucleotides line up with TRBD2. The CDR3 is made up of 16 amino acids. Unmatched junction bases numbered 4, after V lost 0 bases and J lost 4 bases. Germline V lookup: CDR1 SGHRS, CDR2 YFSETQ. The CDR3 sequence is CASSLGLAGGIYEQYF. CDR3 DNA: TGCGCCAGCAGCTTGGGACTAGCGGGGGGAATATACGAGCAGTACTTC.

The chain uses TRBV7-2 and TRBJ2-7; D remains ambiguous. Trimming shortened V by 4 bases and J by 6 bases, and 13 bases separated the two germline ends. There are 13 residues in the CDR3. Germline V gives CDR1 SGHTA, CDR2 FQGNSA. CDR3 amino acids: CASSSAVFGEQYF. Here the CDR3 DNA reads TGTGCCAGCAGCTCAGCCGTTTTCGGCGAGCAGTACTTC. Full variable domain (rest looked up from reference TRBV7-2 and TRBJ2-7): GAGVSQSPSNKVTEKGKDVELRCDPISGHTALYWYRQSLGQGLEFLIYFQGNSAPDKSGLPSDRFSAERTGGSVSTLTIQRTQQEDSAVYLCASSSAVFGEQYFGPGTRLTVT.

This chain connects TRBV11-2 to TRBJ2-7; no reliable D call. V lost 3 bases and J 0 bases, leaving 6 bases between the germline ends. CDR1 and CDR2 from the germline V gene are SGHAT and FQNNGV. The CDR3 contains 13 residues. CDR3 residues: CASSFRTSYEQYF. CDR3 sequence (DNA): TGTGCCAGCAGCTTCCGGACCTCCTACGAGCAGTACTTC. Looking up the rest from reference TRBV11-2 and TRBJ2-7 gives the full variable domain: EAGVAQSPRYKIIEKRQSVAFWCNPISGHATLYWYQQILGQGPKLLIQFQNNGVVDDSQLPKDRFSAERLKGVDSTLKIQPAKLEDSAVYLCASSFRTSYEQYFGPGTRLTVT.

This clone was seen just once. The rearrangement joins TRBV25-1 to TRBJ1-3; no clear D gene. The germline CDR1 and CDR2 sequences are MGHDK and SYGVNS. The CDR3 is made up of 15 amino acids. V lost 5 bases to trimming and J lost 3 bases, with 14 bases between them. The CDR3 DNA reads as TGTGCCAGCAGTAGGCTGGGCACCCTTGGAAACACCATATATTTT. It specifies CASSRLGTLGNTIYF. The complete variable domain, with remaining parts taken from reference TRBV25-1 and TRBJ1-3, reads EADIYQTPRYLVIGTGKKITLECSQTMGHDKMYWYQQDPGMELHLIHYSYGVNSTEKGDLSSESTVSRIRTEHFPLTLESARPSHTSQYLCASSRLGTLGNTIYFGEGSWLTVV.

CDR3 DNA sequence: TGTGCCAGCAGCGCGGGGGTTAGCGGGGGCTACGAGCAGTACTTC. It codes for CASSAGVSGGYEQYF. The V and J genes are TRBV9 and TRBJ2-7; 9 bases line up with TRBD2. V shed 3 bases and J 3 bases; nucleotides not matched to a gene: 7. The CDR3 extends over 15 amino acids. Germline V gene data show CDR1 as SGDLS and CDR2 as YYNGEE. Based on the CDR3 plus reference TRBV9 and TRBJ2-7, the full variable domain is DSGVTQTPKHLITATGQRVTLRCSPRSGDLSVYWYQQSLDQGLQFLIQYYNGEERAKGNILERFSAQQFPDLHSELNLSSLELGDSALYFCASSAGVSGGYEQYFGPGTRLTVT.

This clone was seen a single time. The CDR3: CASSVESLTDTQYF. CDR3 nucleotide sequence: TGTGCCAGCAGCGTAGAATCGCTCACAGATACGCAGTATTTT. The chain employs TRBV9 and TRBJ2-3; D remains ambiguous. The V end lost 0 bases, the J end lost 2 bases, and 7 bases lay between the germline ends. Germline V gene sequence: CDR1 SGDLS, CDR2 YYNGEE. The CDR3 has 14 residues.

This clone was seen a single time. The CDR3 sequence: CASSVQVVGNEQFF. CDR3 nucleotides: TGTGCCAGCAGCGTTCAGGTAGTGGGGAATGAGCAGTTCTTC. V is TRBV9 and J is TRBJ2-1; D call uncertain. V was trimmed by 2 bases and J by 7 bases, leaving 13 bases between them. Germline V CDR1 and CDR2: SGDLS, YYNGEE. The CDR3 extends over 14 amino acids. Combining the CDR3 with reference TRBV9 and TRBJ2-1 gives the whole variable domain DSGVTQTPKHLITATGQRVTLRCSPRSGDLSVYWYQQSLDQGLQFLIQYYNGEERAKGNILERFSAQQFPDLHSELNLSSLELGDSALYFCASSVQVVGNEQFFGPGTRLTVL.

The CDR3 reads CASTPGQVGGETQYF. CDR3 coding DNA: TGTGCCAGCACTCCGGGACAGGTTGGGGGAGAGACCCAGTACTTC. J is TRBJ2-5 and V is TRBV21-1; the table's D call, TRBD1, was not checked against the DNA. TRBV21-1 represents a pseudogene. The CDR3 is made up of 15 amino acids.

J is TRBJ2-5 and V is TRBV19; 13 bases map to TRBD2. Unmatched junction bases numbered 5, after V lost 5 bases and J lost 2 bases. Germline CDR1 and CDR2: LNHDA and SQIVND (reference sequence). The CDR3 covers 16 residues. The CDR3 protein is CASSPRLAGGQETQYF. For the CDR3, the DNA is TGTGCCAGTAGTCCTCGACTAGCGGGGGGACAAGAGACCCAGTACTTC.

V and J are TRBV7-2 and TRBJ1-5; unclear D gene. V was pared by 2 bases and J by 2 bases, with 7 bases between. This CDR3 comprises 14 residues. CDR1 is SGHTA, CDR2 FQGNSA, per germline. The CDR3 is CASSLTVGNQPQHF. CDR3 coding DNA: TGTGCCAGCAGCTTAACCGTGGGCAATCAGCCCCAGCATTTT.

The chain joins TRBV28 to TRBJ2-7, with 8 bases lining up with TRBD1. This CDR3 contains 16 residues. J lost 2 bases, V lost 4 bases, and 10 bases had no gene match. Per germline, CDR1 MDHEN and CDR2 SYDVKM. CDR3 sequence: CASSSPRTGLAYEQYF. CDR3 nucleotides: TGTGCCAGCAGTTCACCACGGACAGGGTTGGCCTACGAGCAGTACTTC.

This clone appeared a single time. The chain carries TRBV28 and TRBJ1-2; D is undetermined. The CDR3 loop spans 13 amino acids. CDR1 and CDR2 (germline): MDHEN, SYDVKM. V was shortened by 5 bases and J by 3 bases, with 10 bases between the two germline ends. In DNA, the CDR3 is TGTGCCAGCAGTCTCGCCGGGGACTATGGCTACACCTTC. It is translated as CASSLAGDYGYTF.

This clone showed up just a few times. This chain links TRBV7-9 with TRBJ1-2; D is ambiguous. V was shortened by 5 bases and J by 3 bases, with 7 bases between the two germline ends. CDR1 and CDR2 from the germline V gene are SEHNR and FQNEAQ (reference sequence). The CDR3 contains 12 residues. CDR3 sequence (DNA): TGTGCCAGCAGCGAGACCGACTATGGCTACACCTTC. Its translation: CASSETDYGYTF.

The table lists this clone with a few counts. CDR3: CASSLAVRRTRPNSPLHF. CDR3 nucleotide sequence: TGTGCCAGCAGCTTAGCGGTACGGAGGACCCGGCCAAATTCACCCCTCCACTTT. The V gene is TRBV7-6, the J gene TRBJ1-6; no reliable D call. The CDR3 length is 18 residues. V was pared by 0 bases and J by 7 bases, with 19 bases between. In germline, CDR1 is SGHVS, CDR2 FNYEAQ.

V is TRBV5-1 and J is TRBJ2-5, with 11 nucleotides matching TRBD2. The CDR3 extends over 16 amino acids. V was pared by 1 base and J by 4 bases, with 6 bases of the junction left unmatched. Per germline, CDR1 SGHRS and CDR2 YFSETQ. CDR3 DNA sequence: TGCGCCAGCAGCTTGACTAGCGGGGGAAGGGGAGAGACCCAGTACTTC. Encoded protein: CASSLTSGGRGETQYF.